This TCR beta chain was sequenced during a study of T-cell reconstitution after alpha-beta-depleted transplantation in children. CDR3 length equals 15 residues. Losses at the gene ends were 6 bases for V and 2 bases for J; bases not matched to a gene: 7. A library of TCRbeta sequences, prepared with unique molecular identifiers, was generated. TCRdb reprocessed the PCR reads via MiXCR and lists one record per CDR3 protein. The sample has a few hundred thousand distinct CDR3 sequences, 9% to 10% seen once. This clonotype has at least ten counts. The genes are TRBV12-3 or TRBV12-4 and TRBJ2-3, with 8 bases lining up with TRBD2. The receptor's source is a human donor who donated a stem cell graft to a child with SCID. The material was PBMCs from the stem cell graft donor, obtained from the stem cell graft. The CDR3 spells CASRVAGTYTDTQYF. CDR3 bases: TGTGCCAGCAGAGTAGCGGGGACATACACAGATACGCAGTATTTT.